The clone carrying this T cell receptor (beta chain) was detected a few times. The antigen remains undetermined. Primers for the PCR totalled 60 Vbeta and 13 Jbeta. Repertoires were generated with immunoSEQ multiplex PCR, while TCRdb's copy carries only in-frame clones and drops some. Counted here are under 200,000 clones, roughly 76% occurring once; the ten biggest clones make up more than 1.2%. This sample is drawn from a study of cytomegalovirus exposure and HLA in healthy donors. Across the whole study: Earlier findings included nearly 120 million unique TCR beta sequences obtained from about 179 million T cells. Study findings and constraints: Some V segments, including TRBV6-2 and TRBV6-3, were excluded as indistinguishable.

Losses at the gene ends were 0 bases for V and 4 bases for J; bases not matched to a gene: 2. Per the germline V gene, CDR1 is SGHRS and CDR2 is YFSETQ. This CDR3 is built from 16 residues. The chain joins TRBV5-1 to TRBJ2-2; TRBD1 matches at 11 bases. The receptor comes from a man in his fifties or sixties in good health and CMV-seronegative. Material for sequencing was PBMCs. CDR3 loop: CASSLGTGGGTGELFF. CDR3 in DNA: TGCGCCAGCAGCTTGGGGACAGGGGGCGGCACCGGGGAGCTGTTTTTT.